This passage covers 12 T cell receptor beta chains from one sample sequenced in a study of T cell repertoires in cytomegalovirus infection. TCRdb called the reads again in MiXCR, with one record for every CDR3 protein. The sample holds about 700,000 distinct CDR3 sequences, 30% to 40% seen once. The antigens for these receptors are not known. The input for sequencing was cultured PBMCs, taken from culture after CMV antigen stimulation. The receptors stem from a human donor in good health (CMV status not recorded). Some clones in this sample may be carry-over from other donors' samples.

The gene calls are TRBV6-1 and TRBJ2-7; D is perhaps TRBD1 (5 bases). V was shortened by 8 bases and J by 6 bases, with 20 bases between the two germline ends. The V gene's germline CDR1 is MNHNS and CDR2 SASEGT. CDR3 length equals 14 residues. The CDR3 DNA follows: TGTGCCAGCTCCCACCCGGCCAGGGCCCTCGAGCAGTACTTC. Protein product: CASSHPARALEQYF.

In this sample, this clonotype turned up a few times. The rearrangement links TRBV4-3 to TRBJ2-1; TRBD1 matches at 8 bases. The length of the CDR3 is 16 residues. With V trimmed by 0 bases and J by 4 bases, 5 bases remained unmatched. CDR1 LGHNA and CDR2 YSLEER come from the germline V gene. The CDR3 nucleotides are TGCGCCAGCAGCCAAGAATCAGGGGGCCCTTACAATGAGCAGTTCTTC. This encodes CASSQESGGPYNEQFF.

The chain carries TRBV15 and TRBJ2-7; D is unresolved. Between the trimmed V and J ends, which lost 0 bases and 2 bases, there was a span of 11 bases. CDR3 length: 15 amino acids. The germline V gene encodes CDR1 LNHNV and CDR2 YYDKDF (reference sequence). Written as DNA, the CDR3 is TGTGCCACCAGCAGAGATCCGGCAGCCGCCTACGAGCAGTACTTC. Translated, it gives CATSRDPAAAYEQYF.

The chain employs TRBV6-1 and TRBJ2-2; 10 nucleotides agree with TRBD2. The CDR3 is 16 residues long. Germline CDR1 reads MNHNS; CDR2 reads SASEGT. With 5 bases clipped from V and 3 bases from J, the junction kept 6 bases outside the gene matches. The CDR3: CASSPSGSGYTGELFF. The CDR3 DNA reads as TGTGCCAGCAGTCCTAGCGGGAGCGGATACACCGGGGAGCTGTTTTTT.

The rearrangement joins TRBV5-1 to TRBJ1-4, with 7 nucleotides matching TRBD1. This CDR3 has 16 amino acids. V shed 6 bases and J 7 bases; nucleotides not matched to a gene: 15. Per the germline V gene, CDR1 is SGHRS and CDR2 is YFSETQ. CDR3 coding DNA: TGCGCCAGCACGGTTAGTCCGGGAGACAGGGCTGAAAAACTGTTTTTT. Protein: CASTVSPGDRAEKLFF.

The rearrangement uses TRBV15 and TRBJ2-3, with 14 bases lining up with TRBD2. This CDR3 has 17 amino acids. CDR1 and CDR2 (germline): LNHNV, YYDKDF (reference sequence). Germline trimming cut 5 bases from V and 0 bases from J; bases unmatched to any gene: 4. CDR3 coding DNA: TGTGCCACCAGCTCGGGACTAGCGGGAGCTAGCACAGATACGCAGTATTTT. This gives the protein CATSSGLAGASTDTQYF.

In its sample, this clonotype was seen a few times. V usage is TRBV19 and J usage is TRBJ2-7; D could derive from TRBD1 or TRBD2 (5 bases each). In germline, CDR1 is LNHDA, CDR2 SQIVND (reference sequence). Trimming took off 2 bases at V and 4 bases at J, with 12 bases between the two ends. The CDR3 runs to 14 residues. CDR3 sequence (DNA): TGTGCCAGTAGTATAACCGGGGACCAGTACGAGCAGTACTTC. Its protein is CASSITGDQYEQYF.

The J gene is TRBJ2-6, the V gene TRBV9; TRBD2 agrees at 11 bases. CDR1 is SGDLS and CDR2 is YYNGEE in the germline V gene. The V and J ends lost 4 bases and 1 base, in that order; junction bases with no gene match: 7. The CDR3 extends over 18 amino acids. The CDR3 nucleotides read TGTGCCAGCAGCATATCACTAGCGGGAGTTTCTGGGGCCAACGTCCTGACTTTC. Translation gives CASSISLAGVSGANVLTF.

The rearrangement links TRBV15 to TRBJ1-5, with a tentative D call TRBD1 (5 bases). Per the germline V gene, CDR1 is LNHNV and CDR2 is YYDKDF (reference sequence). This CDR3 region has 16 residues. Trimming removed 4 bases from V and 2 bases from J, with 15 bases in between. As DNA, the CDR3 is TGTGCCACCAGCATCCGTCCTAGGGGCGGCAATCAGCCCCAGCATTTT. Protein product: CATSIRPRGGNQPQHF.

The V call is TRBV5-1, the J call TRBJ2-1; 7 bases are shared with TRBD2. This CDR3 has 16 residues. V shed 4 bases and J 8 bases; nucleotides not matched to a gene: 15. Germline loops: CDR1 SGHRS, CDR2 YFSETQ. CDR3 in amino acids: CASSRNNPGLIDEQFF. CDR3 bases: TGCGCCAGCAGCCGAAATAACCCGGGACTAATCGATGAGCAGTTCTTC.

The chain is built from TRBV2 and TRBJ1-1; D gene unclear. The germline V gene encodes CDR1 SNHLY and CDR2 FYNNEI. With 1 base removed from V and 1 base from J, the gap between germline ends came to 4 bases. The CDR3 contains 13 residues. The CDR3 region has the DNA TGTGCCAGCAGTGAAGGTGGGAACACTGAAGCTTTCTTT. The encoded protein is CASSEGGNTEAFF.

The chain uses TRBV5-4 and TRBJ2-2; D gene ambiguous. There are 16 residues in the CDR3. Germline loops: CDR1 SGHNT, CDR2 YYREEE (reference sequence). Trimming stripped 4 bases from V and 1 base from J, with 14 bases between. The CDR3 sequence is CASSPYAVRNTGELFF. CDR3 nucleotide sequence: TGTGCCAGCAGCCCCTACGCGGTTAGGAACACCGGGGAGCTGTTTTTT.